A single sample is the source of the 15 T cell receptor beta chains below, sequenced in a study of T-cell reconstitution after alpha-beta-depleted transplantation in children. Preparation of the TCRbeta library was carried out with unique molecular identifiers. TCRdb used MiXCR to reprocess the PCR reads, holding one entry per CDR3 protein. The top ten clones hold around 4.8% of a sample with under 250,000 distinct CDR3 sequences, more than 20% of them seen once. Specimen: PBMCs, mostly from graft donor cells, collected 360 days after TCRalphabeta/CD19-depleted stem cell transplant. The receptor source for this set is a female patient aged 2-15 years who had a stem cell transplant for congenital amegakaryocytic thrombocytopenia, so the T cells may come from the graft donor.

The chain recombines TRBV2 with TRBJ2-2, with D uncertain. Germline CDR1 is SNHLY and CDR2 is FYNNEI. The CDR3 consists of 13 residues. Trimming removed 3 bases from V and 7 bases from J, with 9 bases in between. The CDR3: CASSETLNGELFF. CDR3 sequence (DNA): TGTGCCAGCAGTGAGACCCTGAACGGGGAGCTGTTTTTT.

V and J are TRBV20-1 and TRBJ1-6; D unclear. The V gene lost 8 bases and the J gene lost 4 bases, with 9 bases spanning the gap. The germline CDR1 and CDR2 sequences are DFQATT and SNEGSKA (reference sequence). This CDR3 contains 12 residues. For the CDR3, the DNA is TGCAGTTCTCAGATGTATAATTCACCCCTCCACTTT. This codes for CSSQMYNSPLHF.

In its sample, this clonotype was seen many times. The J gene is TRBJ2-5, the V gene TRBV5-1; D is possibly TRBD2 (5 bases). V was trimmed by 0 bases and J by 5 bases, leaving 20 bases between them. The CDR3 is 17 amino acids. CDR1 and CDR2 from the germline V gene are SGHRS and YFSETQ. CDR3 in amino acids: CASSLADLRGSWETQYF. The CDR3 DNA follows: TGCGCCAGCAGCTTGGCGGACTTACGGGGTTCATGGGAGACCCAGTACTTC.

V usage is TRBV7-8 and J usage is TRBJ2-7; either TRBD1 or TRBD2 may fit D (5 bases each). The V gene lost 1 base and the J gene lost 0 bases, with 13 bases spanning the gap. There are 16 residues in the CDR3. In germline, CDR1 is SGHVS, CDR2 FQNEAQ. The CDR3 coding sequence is TGTGCCAGCAGCTTAGTCCCCGGGGCTGGCTCCTACGAGCAGTACTTC. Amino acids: CASSLVPGAGSYEQYF.

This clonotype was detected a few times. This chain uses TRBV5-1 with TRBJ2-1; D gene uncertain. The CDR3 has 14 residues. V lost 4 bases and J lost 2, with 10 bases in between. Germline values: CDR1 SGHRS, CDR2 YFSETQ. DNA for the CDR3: TGCGCCAGCAGCCAAAGTTATACCTACAATGAGCAGTTCTTC. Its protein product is CASSQSYTYNEQFF.

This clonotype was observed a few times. CDR3: CSGGVQGEQYF. As DNA, the CDR3 is TGCAGCGGCGGGGTTCAAGGCGAGCAGTACTTC. This chain links TRBV29-1 with TRBJ2-7; D might be TRBD2 (6 bases). Germline CDR1 and CDR2: SQVTM and ANQGSEA. Trimming took off 7 bases at V and 6 bases at J, with 13 bases between the two ends. The CDR3 sequence is 11 residues long.

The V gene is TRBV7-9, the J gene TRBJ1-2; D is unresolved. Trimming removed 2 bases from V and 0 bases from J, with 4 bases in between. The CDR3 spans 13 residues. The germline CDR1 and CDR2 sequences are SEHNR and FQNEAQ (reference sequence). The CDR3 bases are TGTGCCAGCAGCTTAAAAACTAACTATGGCTACACCTTC. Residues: CASSLKTNYGYTF.

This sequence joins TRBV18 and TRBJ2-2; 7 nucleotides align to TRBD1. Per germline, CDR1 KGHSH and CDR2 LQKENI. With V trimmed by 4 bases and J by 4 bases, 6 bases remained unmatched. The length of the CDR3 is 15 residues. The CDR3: CASSLDRIRTGELFF. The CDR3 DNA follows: TGTGCCAGCTCACTGGACAGGATCCGCACCGGGGAGCTGTTTTTT.

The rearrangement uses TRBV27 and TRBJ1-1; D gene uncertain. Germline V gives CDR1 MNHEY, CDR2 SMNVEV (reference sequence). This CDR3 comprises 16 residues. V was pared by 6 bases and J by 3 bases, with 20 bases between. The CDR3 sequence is CASRTKIHPGYTEAFF. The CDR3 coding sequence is TGTGCCAGCAGGACGAAAATCCACCCGGGCTACACTGAAGCTTTCTTT.

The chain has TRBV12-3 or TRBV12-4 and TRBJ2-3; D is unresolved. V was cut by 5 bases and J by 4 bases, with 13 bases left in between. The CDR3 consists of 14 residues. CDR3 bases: TGTGCCAGCAGTCCTAGGGCCCGCGCAGATACGCAGTATTTT. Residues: CASSPRARADTQYF.

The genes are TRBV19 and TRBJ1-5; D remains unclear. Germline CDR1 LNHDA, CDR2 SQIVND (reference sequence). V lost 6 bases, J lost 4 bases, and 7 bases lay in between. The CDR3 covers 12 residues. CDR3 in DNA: TGTGCCAGTAGGATGGGTAATCAGCCCCAGCATTTT. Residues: CASRMGNQPQHF.

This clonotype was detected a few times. The DNA for the CDR3 is TGTGCCAGCAGCCTAAGTACCCGCTACGAGCAGTACTTC. It encodes CASSLSTRYEQYF. This rearrangement joins TRBV12-3 or TRBV12-4 to TRBJ2-7; the D is unclear. Trimming shortened V by 6 bases and J by 3 bases, and 12 bases separated the two germline ends. The CDR3 sequence is 13 residues long.

CDR3 sequence: CASSQETGYEDEQYF. The CDR3 DNA sequence: TGCGCCAGCAGCCAAGAGACAGGGTACGAGGACGAGCAGTACTTC. V usage is TRBV4-1 and J usage is TRBJ2-7, with TRBD1 matching 7 bases. The CDR3 totals 15 residues. CDR1 MGHRA and CDR2 YSYEKL come from the germline V gene. The V gene end was trimmed by 0 bases and the J gene end by 5 bases; junction bases not matched to a gene: 7.

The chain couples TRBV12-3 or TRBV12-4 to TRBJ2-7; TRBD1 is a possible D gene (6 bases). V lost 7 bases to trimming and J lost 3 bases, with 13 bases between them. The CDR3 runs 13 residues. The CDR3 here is CASTRTALYEQYF. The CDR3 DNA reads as TGTGCCAGCACCCGGACAGCCCTCTACGAGCAGTACTTC.

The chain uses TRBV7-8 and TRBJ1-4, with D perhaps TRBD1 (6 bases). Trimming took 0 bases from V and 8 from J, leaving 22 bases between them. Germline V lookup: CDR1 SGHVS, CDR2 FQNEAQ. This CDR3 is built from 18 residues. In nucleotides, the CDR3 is TGTGCCAGCAGCTTAGCGCAAGGACAGAGGGTCGCTAGCGAAAAACTGTTTTTT. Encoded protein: CASSLAQGQRVASEKLFF.